Listed below are T cell receptor beta chains from one sample, sequenced in a study of Tregs in tolerant kidney transplant recipients. Only in-frame clones appear in the TCRdb table, and some are missing; sequencing was by immunoSEQ multiplex PCR. Here the sample spans some 66,000 clones, 92% being singletons. The sample in question was CD8+ T cells from blood, obtained before the transplant. Every receptor here comes from a human donor who received a combined kidney and bone marrow transplant. Each CDR3 is given with its conserved first and last residue. Each record gives: J gene, clone size, V gene, D gene, CDR3 protein, CDR3 DNA. D genes are given only for firm matches. The size entry is marked missing in some rows and otherwise reads once, few, many or a size class.

j_gene: TRBJ1-6; abundance: NA; v_gene: TRBV2; d_gene: TRBD1; CDR3aa: CASSPGQGNSPLHF; CDR3nt: TGTGCCAGCAGCCCGGGACAGGGTAATTCACCCCTCCACTTT
j_gene: TRBJ1-5; abundance: NA; v_gene: TRBV28; d_gene: NA; CDR3aa: CATIGGVRQPQHF; CDR3nt: TGTGCCACCATCGGGGGGGTTCGTCAGCCCCAGCATTTT
j_gene: TRBJ2-7; abundance: NA; v_gene: TRBV10-3; d_gene: NA; CDR3aa: CAISEPPHSEQYF; CDR3nt: TGTGCCATCAGTGAGCCCCCCCACAGTGAGCAGTACTTC
j_gene: TRBJ1-5; abundance: NA; v_gene: TRBV12-5; d_gene: TRBD1; CDR3aa: CASGLNPVVGGGQPQHF; CDR3nt: TGTGCTAGTGGTTTGAACCCAGTGGTAGGGGGCGGTCAGCCCCAGCATTTT
j_gene: TRBJ1-3; abundance: few; v_gene: TRBV7-2; d_gene: NA; CDR3aa: CASSPRAGGLGGNTIYF; CDR3nt: TGTGCCAGCAGCCCCCGGGCGGGGGGTTTGGGGGGAAACACCATATATTTT
j_gene: TRBJ2-1; abundance: NA; v_gene: TRBV5-1; d_gene: TRBD2; CDR3aa: CASSLRSGGLGGLFYNEQFF; CDR3nt: TGCGCCAGCAGCTTGCGAAGCGGGGGACTTGGGGGCCTATTCTACAATGAGCAGTTCTTC
j_gene: TRBJ2-7; abundance: NA; v_gene: TRBV5-4; d_gene: NA; CDR3aa: CASSVSPLYEQYF; CDR3nt: TGTGCCAGCAGCGTCTCCCCACTATACGAGCAGTACTTC
j_gene: TRBJ1-2; abundance: NA; v_gene: TRBV14; d_gene: NA; CDR3aa: CASSQDLGGPLNRGYTF; CDR3nt: TGTGCCAGCAGCCAAGATTTGGGGGGACCTCTCAACCGTGGCTACACCTTC
j_gene: TRBJ1-1; abundance: NA; v_gene: TRBV9; d_gene: NA; CDR3aa: CASSVGGAENTEAFF; CDR3nt: TGTGCCAGCAGCGTAGGGGGAGCCGAGAACACTGAAGCTTTCTTT
j_gene: TRBJ2-1; abundance: NA; v_gene: TRBV5-5; d_gene: NA; CDR3aa: CASSPTGFLYNEQFF; CDR3nt: TGTGCCAGCAGCCCAACAGGGTTCCTGTACAATGAGCAGTTCTTC
j_gene: TRBJ1-1; abundance: NA; v_gene: TRBV4-3; d_gene: TRBD1; CDR3aa: CASSQWTGGNTEAFF; CDR3nt: TGCGCCAGCAGCCAGTGGACAGGGGGAAACACTGAAGCTTTCTTT
j_gene: TRBJ2-7; abundance: NA; v_gene: TRBV7-9; d_gene: TRBD1; CDR3aa: CASSPWTGASYEQYF; CDR3nt: TGTGCCAGCAGCCCCTGGACAGGGGCATCCTACGAGCAGTACTTC
j_gene: TRBJ2-1; abundance: NA; v_gene: TRBV19; d_gene: TRBD2; CDR3aa: CASSMIASGATEQFF; CDR3nt: TGTGCCAGTAGTATGATCGCTAGCGGGGCTACTGAGCAGTTCTTC
j_gene: TRBJ1-5; abundance: NA; v_gene: TRBV9; d_gene: NA; CDR3aa: CASSSGTISNQPQHF; CDR3nt: TGTGCCAGCAGCTCTGGGACAATTAGCAATCAGCCCCAGCATTTT
j_gene: TRBJ2-3; abundance: NA; v_gene: TRBV27; d_gene: NA; CDR3aa: CASSIGGPDTQYF; CDR3nt: TGTGCCAGCAGTATCGGAGGACCAGATACGCAGTATTTT
j_gene: TRBJ2-2; abundance: NA; v_gene: TRBV14; d_gene: NA; CDR3aa: CASSQETDTGELFF; CDR3nt: TGTGCCAGCAGCCAGGAGACGGACACCGGGGAGCTGTTTTTT
j_gene: TRBJ1-2; abundance: once; v_gene: TRBV16; d_gene: NA; CDR3aa: CASSQYVQGLTQDGYTF; CDR3nt: TGTGCCAGCAGCCAATACGTGCAGGGGCTCACCCAGGATGGCTACACCTTC
j_gene: TRBJ1-1; abundance: NA; v_gene: TRBV4-3; d_gene: TRBD1; CDR3aa: CASSQGSGAGGDTEAFF; CDR3nt: TGCGCCAGCAGCCAAGGGTCCGGGGCAGGGGGCGATACTGAAGCTTTCTTT
j_gene: TRBJ1-1; abundance: few; v_gene: TRBV28; d_gene: NA; CDR3aa: CASRSDVNTEAFF; CDR3nt: TGTGCCAGCAGGTCAGATGTGAACACTGAAGCTTTCTTT
j_gene: TRBJ2-1; abundance: NA; v_gene: TRBV10-3; d_gene: NA; CDR3aa: CAISESGPKNEQFF; CDR3nt: TGTGCCATCAGTGAGAGCGGCCCGAAAAATGAGCAGTTCTTC
j_gene: TRBJ1-4; abundance: NA; v_gene: TRBV6-4; d_gene: NA; CDR3aa: CASSGTAAAGEKLFF; CDR3nt: TGTGCCAGCAGCGGGACTGCTGCAGCGGGTGAAAAACTGTTTTTT
j_gene: TRBJ1-2; abundance: NA; v_gene: TRBV27; d_gene: TRBD1; CDR3aa: CASSLVTGVGGYTF; CDR3nt: TGTGCCAGCAGTTTGGTTACAGGGGTTGGTGGCTACACCTTC
j_gene: TRBJ2-7; abundance: NA; v_gene: TRBV4-1; d_gene: TRBD2; CDR3aa: CASSQSSSGLSYEQYF; CDR3nt: TGCGCCAGCAGCCAAAGTTCTAGCGGCCTCTCCTACGAGCAGTACTTC
j_gene: TRBJ2-7; abundance: NA; v_gene: TRBV11-3; d_gene: TRBD2; CDR3aa: CASSLLAGGYYEQYF; CDR3nt: TGTGCCAGCAGCCTACTAGCGGGAGGGTACTACGAGCAGTACTTC